Each of the 26 T cell receptor beta chains below was sequenced from the same sample in a study of T-cell reconstitution after alpha-beta-depleted transplantation in children (dated by TCRdb to about 2016). The label giving this sample's treatment or condition can be read as: allogeneic hematopoietic cell transplantation with graft depleted of TCRalphabeta T cells and CD19 B cells. The method behind the library was PCR. The sequencer listed for this sample is Illumina HiSeq 2500. TCR libraries were prepared with molecular barcoding, using unique molecular identifiers to normalize TCRbeta repertoire quantification. The public reads were reprocessed in TCRdb via fastp at Q25 and MiXCR, keeping in-frame beta chains. A single entry per CDR3 protein holds the most common genes and DNA from its merged rows. The sample records around 450,000 distinct CDR3 sequences, roughly 15% of which are singletons. Under 30% of the sample belongs to the ten largest clones.

The input for sequencing was PBMCs, mostly from graft donor cells, taken 360 days after TCRalphabeta/CD19-depleted stem cell transplant. All receptors derive from a boy in the first two years of life who had a stem cell transplant for Wiskott-Aldrich syndrome, so the T cells may come from the graft donor.

There are a few counts of this clonotype. V gene TRBV12-3 or TRBV12-4 combines with J gene TRBJ1-5; a weak D match, TRBD1 (5 bases). There are 13 residues in the CDR3. The ends were cut back, 1 base at V and 6 bases at J, with 7 bases in the middle. CDR3: CASSLGRVQPQHF. The CDR3 nucleotides are TGTGCCAGCAGTTTAGGCAGGGTTCAGCCCCAGCATTTT.

At least ten counts were recorded for this clonotype. The V call is TRBV10-3, the J call TRBJ2-3, with 7 bases lining up with TRBD2. The germline V gene encodes CDR1 ENHRY and CDR2 SYGVKD. The length of the CDR3 is 14 residues. V lost 8 bases, J lost 4 bases, and 9 bases stayed unmatched. The CDR3 region is CAIQAGPYPDTQYF. The CDR3 DNA follows: TGTGCCATCCAAGCGGGGCCCTATCCAGATACGCAGTATTTT.

This clonotype was observed a few times. V and J are TRBV25-1 and TRBJ2-2, with TRBD2 matching 7 bases. Germline CDR1 reads MGHDK; CDR2 reads SYGVNS. The CDR3 is made up of 20 amino acids. The J segment lost 2 bases and the V segment lost 7 bases, leaving 22 bases of the junction unmatched. The CDR3 spells CASIMVGREPNEYNTGELFF. The DNA of the CDR3 is TGTGCCAGCATAATGGTCGGGCGGGAGCCGAACGAATATAACACCGGGGAGCTGTTTTTT.

This sequence joins TRBV12-3 or TRBV12-4 and TRBJ1-1; D is unclear. The CDR3 is 13 amino acids. Trimming took 1 base from V and 10 from J, leaving 13 bases between them. CDR3 region: CASSLDPGSAAFF. In nucleotides, the CDR3 is TGTGCCAGCAGTTTAGACCCGGGATCAGCAGCTTTCTTT.

This clonotype was recorded at least ten times. The chain is built from TRBV29-1 and TRBJ2-1; 10 nucleotides align to TRBD2. The CDR3 has 15 amino acids. Germline assignment: CDR1 SQVTM and CDR2 ANQGSEA. J lost 7 bases, V lost 7 bases, and 13 bases had no gene match. CDR3 in DNA: TGCAGCGATACCCACCTAGCGGGAGTAGGTAATGAGCAGTTCTTC. Protein sequence: CSDTHLAGVGNEQFF.

This clonotype was counted between two and nine times. This chain uses TRBV2 with TRBJ2-1; no definite D call. The V end lost 8 bases, the J end lost 8 bases, and 10 bases lay between the germline ends. Germline V lookup: CDR1 SNHLY, CDR2 FYNNEI. The CDR3 runs to 11 residues. The CDR3 bases are TGTGCCAGCGGCTTTCGAGATGAGCAGTTCTTC. Amino acids: CASGFRDEQFF.

This clonotype was seen ten or more times. The rearrangement uses TRBV12-3 or TRBV12-4 and TRBJ1-2; D perhaps matches TRBD1 (6 bases). Trimming took 3 bases from V and 4 from J, leaving 9 bases between them. The CDR3 contains 13 residues. CDR3 bases: TGTGCCAGCAGTTTGCAGGGGTTCTATGGCTACACCTTC. This encodes CASSLQGFYGYTF.

The V call is TRBV5-6, the J call TRBJ2-2; D unclear. This CDR3 comprises 15 residues. V was trimmed by 1 base and J by 6 bases, leaving 13 bases between them. Germline CDR1 is SGHDT and CDR2 is YYEEEE. The CDR3 nucleotides are TGTGCCAGCAGCTTGAACTTTGGGGTGGCCGGGGAGCTGTTTTTT. Protein product: CASSLNFGVAGELFF.

The CDR3 loop is CASQTGLGSYEQYF. The CDR3 DNA reads TGCGCCAGCCAAACAGGGCTTGGGTCCTACGAGCAGTACTTC. This sequence joins TRBV5-1 and TRBJ2-7; weak D call: TRBD1 (6 bases). Trimming cost V 7 bases and J 1 base, with 15 bases left between them. CDR3 length: 14 amino acids. From germline, CDR1 is SGHRS and CDR2 YFSETQ.

The genes are TRBV5-1 and TRBJ2-7, with D possibly being TRBD1 (6 bases). Trimming shortened V by 0 bases and J by 0 bases, and 13 bases separated the two germline ends. Germline V gene sequence: CDR1 SGHRS, CDR2 YFSETQ. This CDR3 spans 16 amino acids. This chain's CDR3 is CASSLGGTSPSYEQYF. In DNA form, the CDR3 reads TGCGCCAGCAGCTTGGGAGGGACATCGCCCTCCTACGAGCAGTACTTC. The complete variable domain, with remaining parts taken from reference TRBV5-1 and TRBJ2-7, reads KAGVTQTPRYLIKTRGQQVTLSCSPISGHRSVSWYQQTPGQGLQFLFEYFSETQRNKGNFPGRFSGRQFSNSRSEMNVSTLELGDSALYLCASSLGGTSPSYEQYFGPGTRLTVT.

The rearrangement uses TRBV5-4 and TRBJ2-7, with D possibly being TRBD2 (6 bases). Looked up from germline, CDR1 is SGHNT and CDR2 is YYREEE (reference sequence). V dropped 0 bases and J dropped 5 bases, with 12 bases sitting between them. The CDR3 is 14 residues long. The CDR3 bases are TGTGCCAGCAGCTTGGCGACTAGTTCAGACGAGCAGTACTTC. Its translation: CASSLATSSDEQYF.

The sample holds a few counts of this clonotype. The gene calls are TRBV12-3 or TRBV12-4 and TRBJ2-6; no firm D call. The CDR3 consists of 15 residues. The V and J ends lost 3 bases and 3 bases respectively, with 9 bases between them. The CDR3, as DNA: TGTGCCAGCAGTTTTTGGGGTTATGGGGCCAACGTCCTGACTTTC. Its translation: CASSFWGYGANVLTF.

CDR3 sequence: CASSFRGPLTDTQYF. The CDR3 region has the DNA TGTGCCAGCAGTTTCCGGGGCCCCCTGACAGATACGCAGTATTTT. The chain combines TRBV12-3 or TRBV12-4 with TRBJ2-3, with D perhaps given as TRBD1 or TRBD2 (5 bases each). The germline V and J ends were trimmed by 3 bases and 3 bases, with 13 bases remaining between them. This CDR3 is built from 15 residues.

This rearrangement joins TRBV24-1 to TRBJ2-5, with a weak D call TRBD1 (5 bases). Looked up from germline, CDR1 is KGHDR and CDR2 is SFDVKD. V lost 9 bases, J lost 6 bases, and 16 bases lay in between. The CDR3 has 13 amino acids. This CDR3 reads CATQSGIAKTQYF. The CDR3 DNA follows: TGTGCCACCCAATCAGGGATTGCAAAGACCCAGTACTTC.

In this sample, this clonotype turned up a few times. V is TRBV15 and J is TRBJ2-1; D is unclear. The V gene's germline CDR1 is LNHNV and CDR2 YYDKDF (reference sequence). Trimming shortened V by 0 bases and J by 7 bases, and 16 bases separated the two germline ends. The CDR3 covers 16 residues. The CDR3 region is CATSRDPGRMGNEQFF. CDR3 DNA sequence: TGTGCCACCAGCAGAGATCCGGGCAGGATGGGGAATGAGCAGTTCTTC.

The chain carries TRBV9 and TRBJ1-1; perhaps TRBD1 as D (6 bases). CDR1 is SGDLS, CDR2 YYNGEE, per germline. Trimming pared 4 bases from V and 5 bases from J, leaving 15 bases between. CDR3 length: 14 residues. The CDR3 reads CASSPQGSRTEAFF. CDR3 nucleotides: TGTGCCAGCAGCCCCCAGGGGAGTCGGACTGAAGCTTTCTTT. The whole variable domain, remainder taken from reference TRBV9 and TRBJ1-1, is DSGVTQTPKHLITATGQRVTLRCSPRSGDLSVYWYQQSLDQGLQFLIQYYNGEERAKGNILERFSAQQFPDLHSELNLSSLELGDSALYFCASSPQGSRTEAFFGQGTRLTVV.

In this sample, this clonotype turned up a few times. This chain uses TRBV14 with TRBJ1-5, with D uncertain. Germline V gives CDR1 SGHDN, CDR2 FVKESK. This CDR3 region has 12 residues. The CDR3 loop reads CSRVGSNQPQHF. In nucleotides, the CDR3 is TGTTCACGGGTAGGGAGCAATCAGCCCCAGCATTTT.

The table lists this clonotype with a few counts. CDR3 nucleotides: TGTGCCAGCAGCCATGGTGATATCGGACGAGATCAGCCCCAGCATTTT. Encoded protein: CASSHGDIGRDQPQHF. The V call is TRBV7-9, the J call TRBJ1-5; D gene ambiguous. CDR1 and CDR2 (germline): SEHNR, FQNEAQ (reference sequence). The CDR3 length is 16 residues. The ends were cut back, 5 bases at V and 5 bases at J, with 19 bases in the middle.

This clonotype was observed a handful of times. The J gene is TRBJ1-5, the V gene TRBV20-1; 7 bases match TRBD1. Per germline, CDR1 DFQATT and CDR2 SNEGSKA (reference sequence). The CDR3 is 12 residues long. The V and J ends lost 4 bases and 9 bases, in that order; junction bases with no gene match: 6. CDR3 DNA: TGCAGTGCTACAGGGGGAGCGGCGCCCCAGCATTTT. Protein sequence: CSATGGAAPQHF.

The chain links TRBV12-3 or TRBV12-4 to TRBJ2-3, with 8 nucleotides matching TRBD1. The CDR3 covers 16 residues. V shed 5 bases and J 0 bases; nucleotides not matched to a gene: 7. The CDR3 reads CASSPGTGLSTDTQYF. CDR3 bases: TGTGCCAGCAGTCCCGGGACAGGCCTGAGCACAGATACGCAGTATTTT.

The chain uses TRBV19 and TRBJ2-5; TRBD1 aligns across 8 bases. The CDR3 contains 16 residues. Germline-derived CDR1 and CDR2 are LNHDA and SQIVND (reference sequence). Trimming removed 1 base from V and 3 bases from J; junction bases left unmatched: 7. For the CDR3, the DNA is TGTGCCAGTAGTATAGTTTGGACAGGGTTGGAAGAGACCCAGTACTTC. Protein sequence: CASSIVWTGLEETQYF.

This clonotype was counted only a few times. The chain has TRBV5-1 and TRBJ2-2; 9 nucleotides match TRBD2. Losses at the gene ends were 2 bases for V and 7 bases for J; bases not matched to a gene: 9. The germline V gene has CDR1 SGHRS and CDR2 YFSETQ. This CDR3 has 16 amino acids. CDR3 in DNA: TGCGCCAGCAGCTTAACCCCCTCTAGCGGGGTCGGGGAGCTGTTTTTT. It encodes CASSLTPSSGVGELFF.

This clonotype occurred many times. This chain uses TRBV20-1 with TRBJ1-5, with D perhaps TRBD1 (5 bases). The CDR3 runs 14 residues. Germline lookup yields CDR1 DFQATT and CDR2 SNEGSKA (reference sequence). The V gene lost 3 bases and the J gene lost 5 bases, with 14 bases spanning the gap. This CDR3 reads CSASAAGTYQPQHF. The CDR3 DNA follows: TGCAGTGCTAGCGCGGCAGGGACTTATCAGCCCCAGCATTTT.

The rearrangement joins TRBV12-3 or TRBV12-4 to TRBJ2-6, with unresolved D. V lost 7 bases and J lost 3, with 10 bases in between. The CDR3 runs to 14 residues. CDR3 loop: CASKGLGGANVLTF. The CDR3 DNA reads as TGTGCCAGCAAAGGGCTAGGTGGGGCCAACGTCCTGACTTTC.

This clonotype was seen a few times. The chain uses TRBV6-5 and TRBJ2-7, with TRBD1 matching 7 bases. The ends lost 0 bases at V and 3 bases at J; junction bases unmatched: 2. The CDR3 consists of 14 residues. Germline V gives CDR1 MNHEY, CDR2 SVGAGI. The CDR3 DNA reads TGTGCCAGCAGTTACTCTGGGACAGACTACGAGCAGTACTTC. Protein sequence: CASSYSGTDYEQYF.

The DNA for the CDR3 is TGTGCCAGCAGTTTATCCACGTGGGGGAGCGGTGAAAAACTGTTTTTT. This codes for CASSLSTWGSGEKLFF. The chain combines TRBV12-3 or TRBV12-4 with TRBJ1-4, with D maybe TRBD1 (5 bases). This CDR3 comprises 16 residues. Trimming removed 2 bases from V and 7 bases from J, with 17 bases in between.